This T cell receptor beta chain emerged from a study of technical replicates of blood from several donors listed by TCRdb under 2017. Libraries were built with the immunoSEQ multiplex PCR assay. This immuneACCESS table, as held by TCRdb, lists in-frame sequences with V and J called but not all clones. Of the missing ones, under half trace to an unresolved V gene in checked studies; the others have no known cause. Across this sample there are some 30,000 clones, with around 94% seen only once. Of the sample, under 5% falls within the top ten clones. Regarding this clone: This receptor's antigen is unknown. No clone much larger than this one lies a single base away; base qualities are absent.

V sheds 5 bases and J sheds 4 bases, leaving 14 bases between their ends. The CDR3 measures 14 amino acids from cysteine to phenylalanine. Only the CDR3 DNA is retained, 42 bases long and in frame from the first base. Looking up the germline V gene yields CDR1 MGHDK and CDR2 SYGVNS. What was sequenced was PBMCs. This TCR came from a human donor in good health. Some clones in this sample may be carry-over from other donors' samples. The V gene is TRBV25-1 and the J gene is TRBJ1-2; the D gene is perhaps TRBD1, from 6 matching bases. The bases read TGTGCCAGCAGTCACTGGACAGTATTCTATGGCTACACCTTC. This codes for CASSHWTVFYGYTF.